This T cell receptor beta chain comes out of a study of blood T cells in healthy people across ages. Study results and caveats: While age rose, TCR beta diversity per million T cells dropped in a roughly linear way.

A sample-barcoded 5' primer and a J-beta primer mix were used in a second PCR of roughly 7 to 11 cycles. TCRdb ran MiXCR on the 5' RACE reads and lists one entry per CDR3 protein. The table has over a million distinct CDR3 sequences, around 55% seen once. Regarding this clonotype: The antigen remains unidentified.

The germline CDR1 and CDR2 sequences are SGHAT and FQDESV (reference sequence). V dropped 5 bases and J dropped 3; count of bases not matched to a gene: 6. The CDR3 has 14 residues. The source of this sequence is a man aged 18 to 35 in good health. Input material: blood. The chain uses TRBV11-1 and TRBJ2-7; 8 positions agree with TRBD1. The CDR3 DNA sequence: TGTGCCAGCAGCACAGAGACAGGGGACTACGAGCAGTACTTC. This gives the protein CASSTETGDYEQYF.